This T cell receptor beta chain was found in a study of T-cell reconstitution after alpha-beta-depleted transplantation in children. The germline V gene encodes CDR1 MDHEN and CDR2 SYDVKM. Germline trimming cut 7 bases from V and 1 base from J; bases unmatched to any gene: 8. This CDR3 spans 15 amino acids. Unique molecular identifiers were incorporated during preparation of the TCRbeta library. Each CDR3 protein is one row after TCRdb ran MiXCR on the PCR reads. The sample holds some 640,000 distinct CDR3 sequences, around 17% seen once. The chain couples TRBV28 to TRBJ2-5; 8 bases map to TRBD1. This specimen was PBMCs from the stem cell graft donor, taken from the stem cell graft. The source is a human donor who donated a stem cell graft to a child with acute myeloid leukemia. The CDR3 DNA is TGTGCCAGCAAAAGGGGGGACAGGCGCCAAGAGACCCAGTACTTC. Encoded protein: CASKRGDRRQETQYF.